The entry below describes one T cell receptor beta chain. The CDR3 extends over 16 amino acids. Germline V CDR1 and CDR2: SEHNR, FQNEAQ (reference sequence). V was clipped by 5 bases and J by 3 bases; unmatched bases: 8. This entry belongs to a study of T cell changes during pregnancy in multiple sclerosis. Sequencing used immunoSEQ multiplex PCR; TCRdb keeps in-frame clones, though not all of them. The data contain tens of thousands of clones, 90% of them singletons. The source is a female donor in good health, enrolled as a control in a pregnancy study. Sample: peripheral blood, taken after pregnancy. This sequence joins TRBV7-9 and TRBJ2-3; TRBD1 matches 10 bases. CDR3 bases: TGTGCCAGCAGCCCTTCTCCGGGACAGGGGACAGATACGCAGTATTTT. Protein: CASSPSPGQGTDTQYF.